One T cell receptor (beta chain) is described in this entry. No antigen is known for it. These data come from a study of cytomegalovirus exposure and HLA in healthy donors. Study-wide results and limits: The authors excluded some V segments, including TRBV6-2 and TRBV6-3, as indistinguishable.

PCR amplification relied on 60 Vbeta primers (plus 13 Jbeta primers). This table comes from immunoSEQ multiplex PCR, and its TCRdb copy is limited to in-frame clones, with some not included. The top ten hold 9.5% to 15% of the sample, which has 150,000 to 180,000 clones, approximately 80% seen once. V shed 6 bases and J shed 1 base, with 17 bases lying between them. The CDR3 loop spans 15 amino acids. Germline CDR1 and CDR2: SGHRS and YFSETQ. This sequence originates from a man aged 25-40 years in good health and CMV-seropositive. The gene calls are TRBV5-1 and TRBJ2-7, with D possibly matching TRBD1 (6 bases). Sequencing was done on a sample of PBMCs. CDR3 in DNA: TGCGCCAGCAAAAGGCAGGGGTCGCCATCCTACGAGCAGTACTTC. Its protein is CASKRQGSPSYEQYF.